This T cell receptor (beta chain) emerged from a study of blood T cell repertoires in COVID-19. Turning to the study itself: The analysed material was cDNA or gDNA that came from T cells, B-cell-depleted T cells, or PBMCs.

Per the authors' pipeline: Estimates of nucleated cell counts were drawn from the amplification of reference gene primers. TCRdb's copy holds only in-frame clones and misses some; the assay was immunoSEQ multiplex PCR. The V and J calls and the clone size are those of that table, but D and trimming were determined from the DNA. Here the sample spans roughly 140,000 clones, 85% to 90% being singletons. There are a few counts of this clone. The V gene end was trimmed by 4 bases and the J gene end by 0 bases; junction bases not matched to a gene: 4. This CDR3 comprises 17 residues. Germline assignment: CDR1 LNHDA and CDR2 SQIVND (reference sequence). Cohorts were assigned according to the clinical history that participants reported.

The chain links TRBV19 to TRBJ1-5, with 12 positions matching TRBD1. The source is a woman younger than 45 with acute COVID-19. Sequenced: PBMCs or T cells enriched from blood (not recorded which). Written as DNA, the CDR3 is TGTGCCAGTAGTACGGGACAGGGGGCTTTTAGCAATCAGCCCCAGCATTTT. The encoded protein is CASSTGQGAFSNQPQHF.